The sequence of this TCR beta chain was determined in a study of long-term antiretroviral therapy in people with HIV. At the survey level, the v3.0 immunoSEQ assay was run. TCRdb's table, derived via immunoSEQ multiplex PCR, lists solely in-frame clones and lacks some. The profile shows approximately 30,000 clones, 65% to 85% of them singletons. General study findings and limits: ART adherence, viral resistance and therapy changes were not recorded. Whereas controls had wider CDR3 length ranges, HIV repertoires had narrower ones.

This CDR3 has 12 residues. Germline assignment: CDR1 SQVTM and CDR2 ANQGSEA. Note on this clone: Its antigen is currently unknown. Sequence at one end of the junction differs from germline and may be a read error.

The rearrangement uses TRBV29-1 and TRBJ2-7, with D possibly matching TRBD1 (6 bases). This clonotype was obtained from a man under 40 with HIV. The source was unsorted PBMCs, collected 2.8 years after starting antiretroviral therapy. The CDR3 sequence is CSVEDRWDRAIF. DNA of the CDR3: TGCAGCGTTGAGGACAGATGGGATCGGGCCATCTTC.